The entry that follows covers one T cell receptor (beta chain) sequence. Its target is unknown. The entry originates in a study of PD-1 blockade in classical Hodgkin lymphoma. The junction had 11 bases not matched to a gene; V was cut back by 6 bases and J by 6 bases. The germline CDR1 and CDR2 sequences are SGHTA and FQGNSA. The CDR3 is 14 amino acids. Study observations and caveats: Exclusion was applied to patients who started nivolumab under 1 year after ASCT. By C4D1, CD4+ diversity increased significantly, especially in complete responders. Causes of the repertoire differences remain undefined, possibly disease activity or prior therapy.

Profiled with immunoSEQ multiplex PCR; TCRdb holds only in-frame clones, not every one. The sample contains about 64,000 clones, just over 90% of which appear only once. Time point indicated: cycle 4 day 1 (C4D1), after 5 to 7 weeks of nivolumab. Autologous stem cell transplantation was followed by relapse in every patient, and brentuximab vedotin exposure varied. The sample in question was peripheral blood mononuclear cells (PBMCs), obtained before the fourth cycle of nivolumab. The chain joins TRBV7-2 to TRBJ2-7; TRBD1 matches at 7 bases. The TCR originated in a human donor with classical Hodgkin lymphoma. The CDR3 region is CASRPQGEMREQYF. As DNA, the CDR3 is TGTGCCAGCAGGCCTCAGGGGGAGATGCGCGAGCAGTACTTC. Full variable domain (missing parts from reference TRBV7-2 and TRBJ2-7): GAGVSQSPSNKVTEKGKDVELRCDPISGHTALYWYRQSLGQGLEFLIYFQGNSAPDKSGLPSDRFSAERTGGSVSTLTIQRTQQEDSAVYLCASRPQGEMREQYFGPGTRLTVT.